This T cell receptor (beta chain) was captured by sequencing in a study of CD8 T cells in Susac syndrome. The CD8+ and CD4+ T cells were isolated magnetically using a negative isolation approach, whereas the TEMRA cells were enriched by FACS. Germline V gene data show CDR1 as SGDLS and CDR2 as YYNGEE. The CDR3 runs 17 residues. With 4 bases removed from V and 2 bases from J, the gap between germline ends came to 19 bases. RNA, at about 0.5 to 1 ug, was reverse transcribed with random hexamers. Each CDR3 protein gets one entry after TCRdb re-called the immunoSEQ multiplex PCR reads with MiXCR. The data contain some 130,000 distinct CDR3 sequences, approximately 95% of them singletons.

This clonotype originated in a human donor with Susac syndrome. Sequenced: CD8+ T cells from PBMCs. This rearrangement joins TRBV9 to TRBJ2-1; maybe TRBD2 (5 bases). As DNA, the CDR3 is TGTGCCAGCAGCAACCCCGCTGCGGGCGGCCCCTACAATGAGCAGTTCTTC. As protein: CASSNPAAGGPYNEQFF.